A single sample gave rise to the 17 T cell receptor beta chains below, sequenced in a study of response to subunit inactivated influenza vaccine. TCRdb called the RT-PCR reads again in MiXCR, with one record for every CDR3 protein. The sample includes over 400,000 distinct CDR3 sequences, 9.5% to 13% seen only once; the top ten take approximately 12%. This sample comprised PBMCs from blood, obtained about 40 days after vaccination. These receptors all come from a man in his fifties who received an inactivated influenza vaccine.

Many counts were recorded for this clonotype. The J gene is TRBJ2-3, the V gene TRBV20-1; D call uncertain. The V end was cut by 1 base, the J end by 4 bases, with 12 bases between. Germline V gene sequence: CDR1 DFQATT, CDR2 SNEGSKA (reference sequence). The CDR3 is 14 residues long. The DNA of the CDR3 is TGCAGTGCTAGAGTTCCTGGATTATCAGATACGCAGTATTTT. Its protein product is CSARVPGLSDTQYF.

The chain combines TRBV12-3 or TRBV12-4 with TRBJ2-3; 9 bases are shared with TRBD2. Germline trimming cut 6 bases from V and 1 base from J; bases unmatched to any gene: 11. The CDR3 is 17 residues long. CDR3 loop: CASRPVIGGGGTDTQYF. The CDR3 region has the DNA TGTGCCAGCAGACCCGTCATAGGCGGGGGGGGCACAGATACGCAGTATTTT.

In its sample, this clonotype was seen a few times. The chain recombines TRBV7-3 with TRBJ2-5, with a possible D match to TRBD1 (6 bases). The length of the CDR3 is 13 residues. Germline assignment: CDR1 SGHTA and CDR2 FQGTGA. V was clipped by 5 bases and J by 4 bases, with 11 bases between them. The CDR3 region has the DNA TGTGCCAGCAGCCGGACAGATTCAGAGACCCAGTACTTC. As protein: CASSRTDSETQYF.

The chain couples TRBV27 to TRBJ2-1; either TRBD1 or TRBD2 may fit D (5 bases each). V was cut by 4 bases and J by 9 bases, with 13 bases left in between. The length of the CDR3 is 13 residues. Germline V gives CDR1 MNHEY, CDR2 SMNVEV (reference sequence). The CDR3 DNA is TGTGCCAGCAGTTGGGGCGTTGGGGGTGAGCAGTTCTTC. It encodes CASSWGVGGEQFF.

V and J are TRBV5-1 and TRBJ1-1; 8 positions match TRBD1. CDR1 and CDR2 (germline): SGHRS, YFSETQ. V gave up 0 bases and J gave up 3 bases; unmatched junction bases: 13. The CDR3 is made up of 18 amino acids. CDR3 amino acids: CASSLARGRVFKDTEAFF. The CDR3 DNA reads TGCGCCAGCAGCTTGGCCAGGGGGCGCGTTTTCAAGGACACTGAAGCTTTCTTT.

This rearrangement joins TRBV15 to TRBJ1-4; D gene unclear. CDR1 is LNHNV and CDR2 is YYDKDF in the germline V gene (reference sequence). V gave up 0 bases and J gave up 0 bases, with 8 bases separating them. This CDR3 comprises 16 residues. The CDR3 loop is CATSRDDLATNEKLFF. The CDR3 DNA sequence: TGTGCCACCAGCAGAGACGACCTTGCAACTAATGAAAAACTGTTTTTT.

The chain employs TRBV7-3 and TRBJ2-6; D is possibly TRBD1 or TRBD2 (5 bases each). In germline, CDR1 is SGHTA, CDR2 FQGTGA. The CDR3 contains 15 residues. The V gene lost 3 bases and the J gene lost 8 bases, with 14 bases spanning the gap. CDR3 bases: TGTGCCAGCAGCTTCGGGGCTACAGTGACCAACGTCCTGACTTTC. This gives the protein CASSFGATVTNVLTF.

This clonotype was counted many times. The rearrangement uses TRBV29-1 and TRBJ1-2; D uncertain. V was cut by 3 bases and J by 0 bases, with 8 bases left in between. Germline V gives CDR1 SQVTM, CDR2 ANQGSEA. The CDR3 runs to 13 residues. The CDR3 reads CSVEDRSNYGYTF. The DNA of the CDR3 is TGCAGCGTTGAGGACCGTTCTAACTATGGCTACACCTTC. Using reference TRBV29-1 and TRBJ1-2 for the parts outside the CDR3, the full variable domain is SAVISQKPSRDICQRGTSLTIQCQVDSQVTMMFWYRQQPGQSLTLIATANQGSEATYESGFVIDKFPISRPNLTFSTLTVSNMSPEDSSIYLCSVEDRSNYGYTFGSGTRLTVV.

In its sample, this clonotype was seen a few times. The V call is TRBV6-1, the J call TRBJ2-1, with TRBD2 identical over 13 bases. Germline V gives CDR1 MNHNS, CDR2 SASEGT. CDR3 size: 14 residues. V shed 5 bases, J shed 12 bases, and the junction held 7 bases outside the gene matches. The CDR3 sequence: CASSLSRTSGGQFF. In DNA, the CDR3 is TGTGCCAGCAGTCTCTCCCGGACTAGCGGGGGGCAGTTCTTC.

This clonotype was seen a few times. V is TRBV20-1 and J is TRBJ2-3; 11 bases match TRBD2. The CDR3 runs 12 residues. CDR1 is DFQATT and CDR2 is SNEGSKA in the germline V gene (reference sequence). The ends lost 1 base at V and 13 bases at J; junction bases unmatched: 4. CDR3 DNA: TGCAGTGCTAGAGTGGTTAGCGGGGGGGAGTATTTT. This translates into CSARVVSGGEYF.

This clonotype was counted at least ten times. V is TRBV12-3 or TRBV12-4 and J is TRBJ1-3, with D perhaps TRBD1 (5 bases). Trimming pared 3 bases from V and 4 bases from J, leaving 7 bases between. The CDR3 sequence is 13 residues long. The CDR3 sequence is CASSLQGGNTIYF. DNA for the CDR3: TGTGCCAGCAGTTTGCAGGGCGGAAACACCATATATTTT.

This clonotype was recorded at least ten times. The V and J genes are TRBV11-2 and TRBJ2-7; a weak D match, TRBD2 (5 bases). The CDR3 consists of 14 residues. Trimming cost V 4 bases and J 0 bases, with 10 bases left between them. Germline CDR1 reads SGHAT; CDR2 reads FQNNGV. CDR3 sequence reads: CASSSAGSSYEQYF. CDR3 bases: TGTGCCAGCAGCTCCGCGGGTTCCTCCTACGAGCAGTACTTC.

A few counts support this clonotype. The chain combines TRBV5-1 with TRBJ2-2; the D is unclear. The germline V gene encodes CDR1 SGHRS and CDR2 YFSETQ. The V gene lost 4 bases and the J gene lost 4 bases, with 14 bases spanning the gap. The CDR3 has 15 amino acids. The CDR3 protein is CASSPLDPGTGELFF. For the CDR3, the DNA is TGCGCCAGCAGCCCCCTTGACCCCGGCACCGGGGAGCTGTTTTTT. The full variable domain, its missing parts supplied by reference TRBV5-1 and TRBJ2-2, is KAGVTQTPRYLIKTRGQQVTLSCSPISGHRSVSWYQQTPGQGLQFLFEYFSETQRNKGNFPGRFSGRQFSNSRSEMNVSTLELGDSALYLCASSPLDPGTGELFFGEGSRLTVL.

This clonotype came up a few times. The V call is TRBV7-9, the J call TRBJ2-1; tentatively, D is TRBD2 (5 bases). The CDR3 loop spans 13 amino acids. Germline CDR1 reads SEHNR; CDR2 reads FQNEAQ (reference sequence). V lost 5 bases and J lost 9, with 14 bases in between. The CDR3 region has the DNA TGTGCCAGCAGCCCTCCGTTAGGAGGTGAGCAGTTCTTC. This encodes CASSPPLGGEQFF.

V is TRBV20-1 and J is TRBJ2-3, with D perhaps matching TRBD1 (5 bases). This CDR3 is built from 15 residues. Trimming removed 3 bases at V and 2 bases at J, with 15 bases between. CDR1 is DFQATT and CDR2 is SNEGSKA in the germline V gene (reference sequence). The CDR3 region is CSASGWGRYTDTQYF. CDR3 bases: TGCAGTGCTAGTGGGTGGGGCCGTTACACAGATACGCAGTATTTT.

This clonotype has only a few counts. The chain links TRBV6-5 to TRBJ2-7; D perhaps matches TRBD1 (5 bases). Trimming stripped 6 bases from V and 6 bases from J, with 12 bases between. Germline V gene sequence: CDR1 MNHEY, CDR2 SVGAGI. There are 12 residues in the CDR3. The CDR3 DNA reads TGTGCCAGCAGGACAGTACCCACCGAGCAGTACTTC. This sequence encodes CASRTVPTEQYF.

The rearrangement uses TRBV27 and TRBJ2-1, with TRBD1 matching over 11 bases. The V gene's germline CDR1 is MNHEY and CDR2 SMNVEV (reference sequence). There are 15 residues in the CDR3. Losses at the gene ends were 8 bases for V and 7 bases for J; bases not matched to a gene: 10. The DNA of the CDR3 is TGTGCCAGCGCTATGGGACAGGGGGTTCTGAATGAGCAGTTCTTC. Protein sequence: CASAMGQGVLNEQFF.